The entry that follows covers one T cell receptor (beta chain) sequence. Its antigen is still unknown. Germline lookup yields CDR1 MDHEN and CDR2 SYDVKM. V lost 2 bases, J lost 7 bases, and 9 bases lay in between. The CDR3 runs to 13 residues. Method: immunoSEQ multiplex PCR; TCRdb's copy keeps in-frame clones and lacks some. The profile shows several thousand clones, roughly 93% of them singletons. These data originate in a study of T cell repertoires in ileal Crohn's disease. Study-level information: Thiopurines (around 10) or anti-TNF agents (more than 17) were given postoperatively to about half.

Study results and limitations: Mucosal expansions were suggested to be mainly CD8 T cells.

The sequence was collected from an adult with Crohn's disease. Input material: ileal tissue. V and J are TRBV28 and TRBJ1-5; a possible D gene is TRBD1 (5 bases). The CDR3 sequence is CASSLGGKQPQHF. In DNA form, the CDR3 reads TGTGCCAGCAGTTTAGGGGGGAAGCAGCCCCAGCATTTT.